Below, 9 T cell receptor beta chains from the same sample are listed, as sequenced in a study of tumor and adjacent non-tumor tissue in lung cancer (dated by TCRdb to 2016 to 2019). Libraries came from multiplex PCR. Sequencer: Illumina HiSeq 2500. TCRbeta libraries were constructed through three rounds of nested PCR with primers (Table S4) according to protocols adapted from ARM-PCR. Clones were called with MiXCR by TCRdb after fastp trimmed the public reads at Q25, and only in-frame beta chains were retained. CDR3 protein duplicates are merged, each entry listing the most common genes and DNA. A total of 81,000 or so distinct CDR3 sequences appear in this sample, roughly 80% of them only once. Approximately 55% of the sample rests with the top ten. RNA was extracted from bulk unsorted tissue and checked for quality with a NanoDrop ND-1000 and an Agilent 2100. Normal lung samples were distant non-tumor tissue taken more than 3 cm from the tumor edge.

The sequenced sample was distant non-tumor lung tissue. The receptors stem from a man in his fifties or sixties with non-small cell lung cancer.

The chain combines TRBV6-2 or TRBV6-3 with TRBJ2-7; 10 bases line up with TRBD2. CDR1 is MNHEY and CDR2 is SVGEGT in the germline V gene. This CDR3 contains 17 residues. The V gene end was trimmed by 2 bases and the J gene end by 5 bases; junction bases not matched to a gene: 12. The CDR3 reads CASSYVGLARGKNEQYF. CDR3 sequence (DNA): TGTGCCAGCAGTTACGTGGGACTAGCGAGAGGAAAGAACGAGCAGTACTTC.

In nucleotides, the CDR3 is TGCAGTGTTGACCAGGGTGGGGGTGACATTCAGTACTTC. Translating it yields CSVDQGGGDIQYF. V gene TRBV20-1 combines with J gene TRBJ2-4, with D perhaps being TRBD1 or TRBD2 (5 bases each). With 7 bases removed from V and 8 bases from J, the gap between germline ends came to 18 bases. The CDR3 covers 13 residues. Germline-derived CDR1 and CDR2 are DFQATT and SNEGSKA (reference sequence).

This clonotype appeared once. A much more abundant neighbour one base away suggests this may be a read error. The V call is TRBV20-1, the J call TRBJ1-4, with unresolved D. Germline V CDR1 and CDR2: DFQATT, SNEGSKA (reference sequence). V was clipped by 4 bases and J by 5 bases, with 14 bases between them. There are 14 residues in the CDR3. CDR3 sequence: CSATLGSRNEKLFF. CDR3 nucleotide sequence: TGCAGTGCTACCTTGGGCAGTCGGAATGAAAAACTGTTTTTT.

This clonotype was detected only once. The germline gene is not matched at one end of the junction; a read error may be the cause. The rearrangement joins TRBV11-3 to TRBJ1-6; unclear D gene. CDR1 is SGHNT, CDR2 YENEEA, per germline. CDR3 length: 13 amino acids. The CDR3 sequence is CVSSPGINLPLHF. In nucleotides, the CDR3 is TGTGTCAGCAGCCCTGGGATTAATTTACCCCTCCACTTT.

This clonotype turned up a few times. Germline is not matched at one junction end, which may reflect a read error. The rearrangement joins TRBV7-3 to TRBJ2-5; D gene unclear. CDR3 length: 15 amino acids. CDR1 is SGHTA and CDR2 is FQGTGA in the germline V gene. The CDR3: CASSFRHGGAETQYF. DNA of the CDR3: TGTGCCAGCAGCTTTCGACATGGTGGCGCGGAGACCCAATACTTC.

This clonotype was seen a few times. This chain joins TRBV6-4 and TRBJ2-2; D remains ambiguous. CDR1 and CDR2 from the germline V gene are MRHNA and SNTAGT. Trimming removed 1 base from V and 4 bases from J, with 4 bases in between. The CDR3 loop spans 13 amino acids. The CDR3 DNA reads TGTGCCAGCAGTGACTTTCTCACCGGGGAGCTGTTTTTT. Encoded protein: CASSDFLTGELFF.

In the case of this clonotype: Sequence at one end of the junction differs from germline and may be a read error. The chain combines TRBV6-6 with TRBJ2-1, with TRBD2 identical over 9 bases. Germline-derived CDR1 and CDR2 are MNHNY and SVGAGI (reference sequence). This CDR3 has 15 amino acids. CDR3 protein: CASSWGGRAFNEHFF. CDR3 DNA sequence: TGTGCCAGCAGTTGGGGCGGGAGGGCCTTCAATGAGCATTTCTTC.

As regards this clonotype: At one of its ends the junction is not consistent with the germline gene, which may arise from a read error. The genes are TRBV6-5 and TRBJ1-2; D gene unclear. Germline CDR1 and CDR2: MNHEY and SVGAGI. The CDR3 has 17 residues. CDR3 loop: CANSSPERRSTKYGYTF. For the CDR3, the DNA is TGTGCCAACAGTTCACCTGAACGGAGATCGACTAAGTATGGCTACACCTTC.

Details on this clonotype: A read error may account for a junction end that differs from germline. The rearrangement joins TRBV20-1 to TRBJ1-1; no reliable D call. The CDR3 has 14 amino acids. Germline V gene data show CDR1 as DFQATT and CDR2 as SNEGSKA (reference sequence). CDR3 nucleotides: TGCTGTGCTAGAGCGGGAAGACCGAACACTGAAGTTCTCTTT. Its protein product is CCARAGRPNTEVLF.